These T cell receptor beta chains were read from a single sample in a study of cytomegalovirus exposure and HLA in healthy donors. Libraries were prepared by immunoSEQ multiplex PCR; TCRdb keeps only in-frame clonotypes and omits some of them. The sample records about 130,000 clones, 15% to 20% being singletons. Specimen: PBMCs. These receptor sequences come from a female donor in good health and CMV-seropositive. The CDR3 runs from the conserved cysteine through the conserved F or W. A D gene is named only where the DNA matches it firmly. The size entry is marked missing in some rows and otherwise reads once, few, many or a size class.

d_gene	j_gene	v_gene	abundance	CDR3aa	CDR3nt
.	TRBJ1-2	TRBV13	.	CASSLGPGSIYGYTF	TGTGCCAGCAGCTTAGGCCCCGGGTCTATCTATGGCTACACCTTC
TRBD2	TRBJ2-7	TRBV28	few	CASSSRTSGRGEQYF	TGTGCCAGCAGTTCTCGGACTAGCGGGAGGGGCGAGCAGTACTTC
TRBD2	TRBJ2-3	TRBV7-9	.	CASSFQIGLAVVATDTQYF	TGTGCCAGCAGCTTCCAGATCGGACTAGCGGTTGTAGCAACAGATACGCAGTATTTT
.	TRBJ2-1	TRBV5-1	.	CASSSTASSYNEQFF	TGCGCCAGCAGCTCGACTGCTAGCTCCTACAATGAGCAGTTCTTC
TRBD1	TRBJ1-2	TRBV4-1	few	CASSLTGNYGYTF	TGCGCCAGCAGCCTGACAGGGAACTATGGCTACACCTTC
TRBD2	TRBJ2-7	TRBV30	few	CAWGLDRGEQYF	TGTGCCTGGGGACTAGATCGGGGCGAGCAGTACTTC
TRBD1	TRBJ1-1	TRBV6-1	few	CASSATGSTEAFF	TGTGCCAGCAGCGCGACAGGGAGCACTGAAGCTTTCTTT
.	TRBJ2-1	TRBV29-1	.	CSVGPPSSYNEQFF	TGCAGCGTTGGTCCGCCTAGCTCCTACAATGAGCAGTTCTTC
TRBD1	TRBJ1-4	TRBV28	few	CASSLFEGAGRTNEKLFF	TGTGCCAGCAGTTTATTCGAGGGGGCAGGGCGAACTAATGAAAAACTGTTTTTT
.	TRBJ2-2	TRBV21-1	.	CASSSKRVGLATGELFF	TGTGCCAGCAGCTCGAAACGTGTGGGACTAGCGACCGGGGAGCTGTTTTTT
.	TRBJ2-6	TRBV9	.	CASERSGANVLTF	TGTGCCAGTGAGCGCTCTGGGGCCAACGTCCTGACTTTC
.	TRBJ1-2	TRBV5-6	few	CASSLDVRAGYTF	TGTGCCAGCAGCTTGGATGTGAGGGCTGGCTACACCTTC
TRBD1	TRBJ2-2	TRBV9	.	CASRRQGNTGELFF	TGTGCCAGCAGGCGACAGGGGAATACCGGGGAGCTGTTTTTT
.	TRBJ1-1	TRBV30	few	CAWSQPTALNTEAFF	TGTGCCTGGAGTCAACCGACAGCATTGAACACTGAAGCTTTCTTT
.	TRBJ2-7	TRBV19	few	CASSPSSVAYEQYF	TGTGCCAGTTCCCCTTCTAGCGTCGCCTACGAGCAGTACTTC
.	TRBJ2-7	TRBV9	.	CASSVIANSDEQYF	TGTGCCAGCAGCGTAATAGCCAATAGCGACGAGCAGTACTTC